This T cell receptor beta chain was sequenced for a study of CD8 T cells in ankylosing spondylitis. Study-wide findings and caveats: Ankylosing spondylitis blood seemed to carry a telltale TCR beta motif made of under ten highly homologous variants.

As concerns this clonotype: Antigen unknown.

MiXCR, run by TCRdb on the 5' RACE reads, gives a single entry per CDR3 protein. The sample has roughly 250,000 distinct CDR3 sequences, 7.5% to 9% seen once. The clonotype comes from a male donor with ankylosing spondylitis or in good health (not recorded which). Sequences were obtained from blood, either unsorted or a sorted T cell fraction (not recorded which).

CDR3 residues: CSATVDIFNYGYTF. In nucleotides, the CDR3 is TGCAGTGCTACCGTTGACATCTTTAACTATGGCTACACCTTC. The V call is TRBV20-1, the J call TRBJ1-2; no definite D call. V was pared by 4 bases and J by 1 base, with 13 bases between. Germline CDR1 and CDR2: DFQATT and SNEGSKA (reference sequence). This CDR3 contains 14 residues.